Listed below are T cell receptor beta chains from one sample, sequenced in a study of T cells after yellow fever vaccination. In TCRdb, the 5' RACE reads were re-called with MiXCR into one record per CDR3 protein. The table records fewer than 150,000 distinct CDR3 sequences, 7.7% of them present only once. Sequencing was performed on CD4+ T cells sorted from PBMCs, taken 5 days after the yellow fever booster vaccination. These receptors were taken from a man aged 30 to 45 who received the YFV17D yellow fever vaccine. Each CDR3 is given with its conserved first and last residue. Some rows have no size entry. The others give once, few or many, or a class for an expanded clone.

V gene,clone size,CDR3 protein
TRBV6-2/TRBV6-3,many,CASSTTSGGQETQYF
TRBV5-1,many,CASSLTSGSFDEQYF
TRBV28,few,CASENTPGTPKEQFF
TRBV20-1,many,CSARDASGQETQYF
TRBV5-4,few,CASSLGAEQFTYEQYF
TRBV20-1,NA,CSALTGAGNTIYF
TRBV10-1,many,CASSGGTSGIYEQFF
TRBV10-3,many,CAIRASGTTEETQYF
TRBV20-1,many,CSAKRTSGSPSSYNEQFF
TRBV6-2/TRBV6-3,NA,CASSQRASSGNTIYF
TRBV10-2,NA,CASSESVGHRNEQFF
TRBV9,many,CASSPRTVPRELFF
TRBV6-1,few,CASSRTSGNRRTGELFF
TRBV7-2,NA,CASSFGTGKHEQFF
TRBV2,NA,CASSSRARGNQPQHF
TRBV4-2,many,CASSQVAVRTDTQYF
TRBV5-4,many,CASSLGSGVGEQYF
TRBV20-1,many,CSASLAGEDEQYF
TRBV11-2,few,CATRLAGVTDTQYF
TRBV20-1,many,CSASSIQKLFF
TRBV7-2,many,CASSLSPSGVYEQYF
TRBV7-2,few,CASSSIAGGPVYEQYF
TRBV10-3,few,CAISRDYEQYF
TRBV5-6,many,CASSYLRSYEQYF
TRBV5-1,many,CASSSTDTQYF
TRBV5-4,many,CASSDPHRNEQYF
TRBV2,many,CASTPGTGYSQPQHF
TRBV5-1,few,CASSLAGLRTDTQYF
TRBV27,many,CASSLSPGTRKRTDTQYF
TRBV20-1,few,CSARSLVEDTQYF
TRBV11-2,many,CASSSTSGIYEQYF
TRBV19,many,CASRTSGARTEAFF
TRBV7-2,many,CASSLAAASGEQYF
TRBV18,NA,CASSPPGLGGNEQFF
TRBV15,NA,CATSRAGYQETQYF
TRBV15,many,CATTKQGYNEQFF
TRBV30,few,CAWGRGGNQPQHF
TRBV12-3/TRBV12-4,many,CASRPTDVVRAQYF
TRBV19,many,CASSIVGQGARRIF
TRBV7-9,many,CASSSPRTNYGYTF
TRBV6-2/TRBV6-3,many,CASSFLRDREQFF
TRBV2,many,CASSYTDYEQYF
TRBV19,many,CASRPGGGSGYTF
TRBV7-9,NA,CASSLQGNYGYTF
TRBV7-9,many,CASSLVGMVAEAFF
TRBV4-3,many,CASSQDPGQGGETQYF
TRBV15,many,CATSRDNPGGNQPQHF
TRBV9,many,CASSKRTSGSEDTQYF
TRBV7-2,many,CASSSGFGASGGELFF
TRBV24-1,many,CATSDLGNGELFF
TRBV6-5,many,CASSFPSDGHTGELFF